Following are 23 T cell receptor beta chains from one sample sequenced in a study of shared clonotypes between healthy human individuals. Using immunoSEQ multiplex PCR, the repertoire was profiled, and TCRdb retains in-frame clones only, with some absent. The sample gives roughly 2,300,000 clones, around 90% of which show up once; about 0.41% is in the top ten. The sample consisted of naive CD4+ T cells from PBMCs. Subset specified: CD45RA+ positively selected. Source of these receptors: a man aged 18 to 35 in good health. Some clones in this sample may be carry-over from other donors' samples.

V and J are TRBV6-7 and TRBJ2-5; D possibly uses TRBD1 or TRBD2 (5 bases each). TRBV6-7 is an ORF, and what it does is uncertain. The CDR3 loop spans 15 amino acids. V was shortened by 6 bases and J by 5 bases, with 19 bases between the two germline ends. CDR3 loop: CASSHLGAGRETQYF. Written as DNA, the CDR3 is TGTGCCAGCAGCCATCTCGGGGCAGGGCGGGAGACCCAGTACTTC.

The rearrangement links TRBV7-2 to TRBJ2-7; D might be TRBD1 (8 bases). The V gene lost 4 bases and the J gene lost 2 bases, with 15 bases spanning the gap. This CDR3 comprises 15 residues. Germline values: CDR1 SGHTA, CDR2 FQGNSA. The CDR3 protein is CASSSRGRGTYEQYF. In DNA, the CDR3 is TGTGCCAGCAGCTCCAGGGGGCGGGGGACCTACGAGCAGTACTTC.

The chain combines TRBV7-7 with TRBJ2-7; 8 nucleotides agree with TRBD1. Germline V lookup: CDR1 SSHAT, CDR2 FNYEAQ (reference sequence). The V segment lost 1 base and the J segment 3 bases; nucleotides outside the gene matches: 8. The CDR3 totals 16 residues. The CDR3 is CASSLGGRGRIYEQYF. In DNA form, the CDR3 reads TGTGCCAGCAGCTTAGGCGGCAGGGGGCGTATCTACGAGCAGTACTTC. The full variable domain, with the rest looked up from reference TRBV7-7 and TRBJ2-7, is GAGVSQSPRYKVTKRGQDVTLRCDPISSHATLYWYQQALGQGPEFLTYFNYEAQPDKSGLPSDRFSAERPEGSISTLTIQRTEQRDSAMYRCASSLGGRGRIYEQYFGPGTRLTVT.

The chain uses TRBV7-9 and TRBJ2-5; no firm D call. CDR3 length equals 15 residues. Germline assignment: CDR1 SEHNR and CDR2 FQNEAQ (reference sequence). Deletions cut 1 base from V and 4 bases from J, with 13 bases between. The CDR3 loop is CASSLGRAATETQYF. The DNA of the CDR3 is TGTGCCAGCAGCTTAGGTCGGGCCGCGACAGAGACCCAGTACTTC.

This chain uses TRBV6-1 with TRBJ2-1; D not resolved. CDR3 length: 15 residues. V was pared by 3 bases and J by 9 bases, with 18 bases between. Germline lookup yields CDR1 MNHNS and CDR2 SASEGT. The CDR3 loop reads CASSELTYQVSEQFF. The CDR3 region has the DNA TGTGCCAGCAGTGAGCTCACATACCAGGTGAGTGAGCAGTTCTTC.

This clone has just a few counts. The same CDR3 is also encoded by other DNA sequences in this sample. V gene TRBV5-1 combines with J gene TRBJ1-3, with a weak D call TRBD1 (5 bases). CDR3 length: 16 amino acids. V dropped 0 bases and J dropped 0 bases, with 10 bases sitting between them. Germline CDR1 reads SGHRS; CDR2 reads YFSETQ. The CDR3 region has the DNA TGCGCCAGCAGCTTGGGGGGACGGAGCTCTGGAAACACCATATATTTT. Its protein is CASSLGGRSSGNTIYF.

This rearrangement joins TRBV2 to TRBJ2-5; D gene unclear. The V and J ends lost 6 bases and 5 bases respectively, with 10 bases between them. Germline V gene sequence: CDR1 SNHLY, CDR2 FYNNEI. This CDR3 has 12 amino acids. CDR3 amino acids: CASSPTSETQYF. Here the CDR3 DNA reads TGTGCCAGCAGCCCCACCTCGGAGACCCAGTACTTC. Supplemented by reference TRBV2 and TRBJ2-5, the full variable domain reads EPEVTQTPSHQVTQMGQEVILRCVPISNHLYFYWYRQILGQKVEFLVSFYNNEISEKSEIFDDQFSVERPDGSNFTLKIRSTKLEDSAMYFCASSPTSETQYFGPGTRLLVL.

The rearrangement links TRBV14 to TRBJ2-1; perhaps TRBD1 as D (5 bases). Between the trimmed V and J ends, which lost 3 bases and 5 bases, there was a span of 14 bases. The germline V gene has CDR1 SGHDN and CDR2 FVKESK. The CDR3 has 15 amino acids. This CDR3 is CASSQSRVVNNEQFF. The DNA for the CDR3 is TGTGCCAGCAGCCAGAGCAGGGTCGTGAACAATGAGCAGTTCTTC.

The V and J genes are TRBV6-5 and TRBJ1-5; possible D gene TRBD1, 5 bases. V lost 6 bases, J lost 2 bases, and 14 bases lay in between. Germline V gene lookup returns CDR1 MNHEY and CDR2 SVGAGI. This CDR3 is built from 15 residues. This CDR3 is CASRQGGVGNQPQHF. CDR3 DNA: TGTGCCAGCAGGCAGGGCGGAGTCGGCAATCAGCCCCAGCATTTT.

This clone has more than one count but fewer than ten. This chain links TRBV5-1 with TRBJ1-5, with D tentatively TRBD1 (6 bases). V was pared by 1 base and J by 3 bases, with 11 bases between. From germline, CDR1 is SGHRS and CDR2 YFSETQ. This CDR3 has 15 residues. This CDR3 reads CASSLTGANNQPQHF. CDR3 coding DNA: TGCGCCAGCAGCTTGACGGGGGCTAACAATCAGCCCCAGCATTTT. Looking up the rest from reference TRBV5-1 and TRBJ1-5 gives the full variable domain: KAGVTQTPRYLIKTRGQQVTLSCSPISGHRSVSWYQQTPGQGLQFLFEYFSETQRNKGNFPGRFSGRQFSNSRSEMNVSTLELGDSALYLCASSLTGANNQPQHFGDGTRLSIL.

The chain carries TRBV27 and TRBJ2-3; 10 bases match TRBD2. There are 23 residues in the CDR3. Germline CDR1 and CDR2: MNHEY and SMNVEV (reference sequence). After removal of 2 bases from V and 0 bases from J, the junction contained 23 bases not matched to a gene. The CDR3 DNA reads TGTGCCAGCAGTTTAAGGCCAACGACTCGGACAGCGGGAGGGTCCCATAGCACAGATACGCAGTATTTT. The encoded protein is CASSLRPTTRTAGGSHSTDTQYF.

This chain joins TRBV7-3 and TRBJ2-7; weak D call: TRBD2 (6 bases). V shed 1 base and J shed 6 bases, with 13 bases lying between them. Germline-derived CDR1 and CDR2 are SGHTA and FQGTGA. The CDR3 contains 14 residues. CDR3 nucleotides: TGTGCCAGCAGCTTAATGGAGGGCCTGCCCGAGCAGTACTTC. Translating it yields CASSLMEGLPEQYF. Drawing the rest from reference TRBV7-3 and TRBJ2-7, the complete variable domain is GAGVSQTPSNKVTEKGKYVELRCDPISGHTALYWYRQSLGQGPEFLIYFQGTGAADDSGLPNDRFFAVRPEGSVSTLKIQRTERGDSAVYLCASSLMEGLPEQYFGPGTRLTVT.

V gene TRBV7-2 combines with J gene TRBJ2-1, with D tentatively TRBD2 (6 bases). V shed 3 bases and J shed 7 bases, with 16 bases lying between them. Per germline, CDR1 SGHTA and CDR2 FQGNSA. The CDR3 has 15 amino acids. The CDR3 loop is CASSLVSGGGNEQFF. The CDR3 DNA reads as TGTGCCAGCAGCTTGGTTAGCGGAGGTGGGAATGAGCAGTTCTTC.

The V call is TRBV25-1, the J call TRBJ1-4; D not certain. The CDR3 extends over 14 amino acids. Per the germline V gene, CDR1 is MGHDK and CDR2 is SYGVNS. The V gene lost 8 bases and the J gene lost 5 bases, with 15 bases spanning the gap. The CDR3 protein is CASSSRAANEKLFF. The CDR3 DNA follows: TGTGCCAGCTCCAGCCGGGCCGCGAATGAAAAACTGTTTTTT.

As concerns this clone: Other DNA sequences in this specimen translate into the identical CDR3. V usage is TRBV7-2 and J usage is TRBJ1-2; D gene uncertain. Trimming took 0 bases from V and 1 from J, leaving 6 bases between them. CDR3 length: 14 residues. Germline CDR1 reads SGHTA; CDR2 reads FQGNSA. CDR3 in DNA: TGTGCCAGCAGCTTAGCGCGGGGTAACTATGGCTACACCTTC. Amino acid sequence: CASSLARGNYGYTF.

Worth noting for this clone: The sample holds other DNA sequences that translate to the same CDR3. This chain joins TRBV7-2 and TRBJ2-1; D is undetermined. Trimming left V 5 bases short and J 0 bases short, with 8 bases between. This CDR3 has 14 residues. Germline assignment: CDR1 SGHTA and CDR2 FQGNSA. CDR3: CASSPRTSYNEQFF. CDR3 DNA sequence: TGTGCCAGCAGCCCCCGGACCTCCTACAATGAGCAGTTCTTC.

The CDR3 region is CAISSRETRETQYF. CDR3 coding DNA: TGTGCCATCAGTTCTCGGGAGACTCGGGAGACCCAGTACTTC. This chain uses TRBV10-3 with TRBJ2-5, with a tentative D call TRBD2 (6 bases). The CDR3 is 14 residues long. Per the germline V gene, CDR1 is ENHRY and CDR2 is SYGVKD. Trimming left V 5 bases short and J 5 bases short, with 15 bases between.

The rearrangement uses TRBV7-9 and TRBJ2-5; possible D gene TRBD2, 6 bases. The ends were cut back, 2 bases at V and 5 bases at J, with 12 bases in the middle. Germline loops: CDR1 SEHNR, CDR2 FQNEAQ (reference sequence). The CDR3 runs 14 residues. CDR3 sequence reads: CASSLIRERETQYF. The CDR3 DNA reads TGTGCCAGCAGCTTAATACGGGAGCGGGAGACCCAGTACTTC.

The V and J genes are TRBV7-8 and TRBJ2-7; TRBD2 is a possible D gene (6 bases). Per germline, CDR1 SGHVS and CDR2 FQNEAQ. V was cut by 5 bases and J by 3 bases, with 11 bases left in between. This CDR3 contains 13 residues. The CDR3 nucleotides are TGTGCCAGCAGCCGGACTATCTACTACGAGCAGTACTTC. Translated: CASSRTIYYEQYF.

J is TRBJ1-1 and V is TRBV6-1; D unresolved. Germline CDR1 is MNHNS and CDR2 is SASEGT. V lost 3 bases and J lost 3, with 14 bases in between. The CDR3 covers 15 residues. The CDR3 DNA is TGTGCCAGCAGTGATAGGGAGATAAAGGACACTGAAGCTTTCTTT. Residues: CASSDREIKDTEAFF.

The chain employs TRBV4-2 and TRBJ2-5; D gene uncertain. Germline CDR1 is LGHNA and CDR2 is YNFKEQ. The CDR3 extends over 13 amino acids. With 0 bases removed from V and 0 bases from J, the gap between germline ends came to 2 bases. The CDR3 loop reads CASSQDYQETQYF. In nucleotides, the CDR3 is TGTGCCAGCAGCCAAGACTACCAAGAGACCCAGTACTTC.

J is TRBJ1-1 and V is TRBV19; D gene ambiguous. Germline V gene sequence: CDR1 LNHDA, CDR2 SQIVND (reference sequence). The CDR3 runs to 14 residues. Trimming removed 4 bases from V and 0 bases from J, with 9 bases in between. CDR3 coding DNA: TGTGCCAGTAGTACCCCTACCATGAACACTGAAGCTTTCTTT. Translated, it gives CASSTPTMNTEAFF.

The chain joins TRBV5-1 to TRBJ2-3, with 11 positions matching TRBD2. The germline V gene encodes CDR1 SGHRS and CDR2 YFSETQ. The V and J ends lost 5 bases and 2 bases, in that order; junction bases with no gene match: 4. The length of the CDR3 is 15 residues. The CDR3 DNA reads as TGCGCCAGCAGTCAACTAGCGGGGGTCACAGATACGCAGTATTTT. Residues: CASSQLAGVTDTQYF.